This T cell receptor (beta chain) was documented in a study of CD8+ T cells in alopecia areata. This CDR3 is built from 11 residues. Germline-derived CDR1 and CDR2 are SQVTM and ANQGSEA. The V gene end was trimmed by 7 bases and the J gene end by 12 bases; junction bases not matched to a gene: 9. This clone was seen a few times. As to treatment: oral pan-JAK inhibitor, 5-10 mg twice daily. It was cDNA, reverse transcribed from extracted RNA, that served as the sequencing template. Clones were read by immunoSEQ multiplex PCR, and TCRdb kept only the in-frame ones, dropping some. This sample yields 150,000 to 200,000 clones, of which less than 70% are seen a single time; about 14% belongs to the top ten.

The sequence derives from a human donor with alopecia areata. The chain joins TRBV29-1 to TRBJ2-1, with 7 bases matching TRBD2. The input for sequencing was CD4+ T cells sorted from blood, taken at week 24, from a patient treated with tofacitinib. Here the CDR3 DNA reads TGCAGCGACACTCGAAGCGGGGTGCAGTTCTTC. Residues: CSDTRSGVQFF.